This entry is about one T cell receptor (beta chain). Its antigen is still unknown. Clones were sequenced by immunoSEQ multiplex PCR, and TCRdb holds only the in-frame ones, with some missing. The data hold around 7,000 clones, with around 73% observed a single time. The data originate from a study of immune evolution from preneoplasia to lung adenocarcinoma. The study's findings and limits: From normal lung to invasive adenocarcinoma, top clone frequencies appeared to decrease. Later-stage lesions appeared to have more T cells, more diversity, less clonality.

CDR1 is SQVTM and CDR2 is ANQGSEA in the germline V gene. The CDR3 covers 15 residues. After removal of 5 bases from V and 6 bases from J, the junction contained 14 bases not matched to a gene. Resections took place in Japan or China from the mid-2010s to the late 2010s. Two lung cancer pathologists independently confirmed each histologic diagnosis. The TCR comes from a person between 55 and 80 years old with lung adenocarcinoma. The chain employs TRBV29-1 and TRBJ2-3; 7 bases fit TRBD1. What was sequenced was FFPE adjacent normal lung tissue. The CDR3 loop reads CSVREWDSAQDTQYF. The CDR3 region has the DNA TGCAGCGTTAGAGAGTGGGACAGTGCACAGGATACGCAGTATTTT.